One sample yielded the 2 T cell receptor beta chains listed below, sequenced in a study of shared clonotypes between healthy human individuals. Assay used: immunoSEQ multiplex PCR; TCRdb lists only in-frame clones, some missing. Among about 2.3 million clones listed, roughly 92% were seen once. Sequences were obtained from naive CD4+ T cells from PBMCs. Subset in this sample: CD45RA+ positively selected. The receptors here all came from a man aged 18 to 30 in good health. Some clones in this sample may be carry-over from other donors' samples.

A word on this clone: This sample includes further DNA sequences coding for the same CDR3. The chain recombines TRBV5-1 with TRBJ2-3, with TRBD1 matching over 7 bases. The J segment lost 1 base and the V segment lost 3 bases, leaving 2 bases of the junction unmatched. Per germline, CDR1 SGHRS and CDR2 YFSETQ. The CDR3 consists of 14 residues. CDR3 in amino acids: CASSSQGGTDTQYF. The CDR3 region has the DNA TGCGCCAGCAGCTCGCAGGGGGGCACAGATACGCAGTATTTT.

This clone was seen only once. The chain combines TRBV7-2 with TRBJ1-2, with TRBD1 matching 7 bases. This CDR3 spans 16 amino acids. The trim removed 5 bases at V and 7 bases at J, leaving 16 bases unmatched. The germline gives CDR1 SGHTA, CDR2 FQGNSA. This CDR3 is CASSARGGGQTTGYTF. CDR3 DNA: TGTGCCAGCAGCGCAAGGGGCGGGGGACAGACTACTGGCTACACCTTC.